This TCR beta chain was retrieved from a study of human T cells and chemical hapten exposure. The V segment lost 4 bases and the J segment 8 bases; nucleotides outside the gene matches: 12. In germline, CDR1 is SGHNT, CDR2 YYREEE (reference sequence). This CDR3 comprises 16 residues. This sample's time point: patch test 2, 6 weeks after DPC sensitization. Treatment indicated: therapeutic diphenylcyclopropenone sensitization with weekly scalp DPC. TCRdb re-analysed the RACE reads in MiXCR, keeping a single row per CDR3 protein. Altogether more than 90,000 distinct CDR3 sequences are present, over 9.5% being singletons, with the ten largest covering about 3%.

Specimen: whole blood, collected in connection with sensitization to the hapten diphenylcyclopropenone (DPC). The V and J genes are TRBV5-4 and TRBJ2-3; 11 nucleotides line up with TRBD1. This sequence originates from a woman in her 40s with alopecia areata. Some clones in this sample may be carry-over from other donors' samples. The CDR3 DNA is TGTGCCAGCAGCAGCCGGACAGGGGGCGGGATTGGTACGCAGTATTTT. Amino acids: CASSSRTGGGIGTQYF.